The rows below give T cell receptor beta chains drawn from one sample of a study of T cells expressing NK-cell markers. TCRdb re-analyzed the 5' RACE reads; it lists each CDR3 protein once, without DNA. The sample has approximately 420,000 distinct CDR3 sequences, and its top ten clones hold 9.5% to 12%. The sequencing sample was made of blood T cells: a sorted CD56 or NKG2C T cell subset, CD4+ or CD8+ T cells, or bulk PBMC T cells (not recorded which). These receptor sequences come from a woman aged 45-65 years in good health. Each CDR3 is given with its conserved first and last residue. Fields, in order: CDR3 length, J gene, V gene, CDR3 protein.

14 | TRBJ1-5 | TRBV7-3 | CASSFGPSNQPQHF
13 | TRBJ2-1 | TRBV3-1 | CASSQASGGEQFF
13 | TRBJ2-4 | TRBV29-1 | CSADLGAKNIQYF
11 | TRBJ2-1 | TRBV10-3 | CAIRSGDEQFF
11 | TRBJ1-1 | TRBV7-9 | CASSSWGEAFF
16 | TRBJ2-2 | TRBV25-1 | CASTSLFDRATGELFF
15 | TRBJ2-2 | TRBV6-5 | CASSQLVPDTGELFF
15 | TRBJ2-3 | TRBV4-2 | CASSQEAGAEDTQYF
19 | TRBJ2-1 | TRBV24-1 | CATSDPLGGGRGSYNEQFF
17 | TRBJ2-3 | TRBV5-5 | CASSLGLRSLGTDTQYF